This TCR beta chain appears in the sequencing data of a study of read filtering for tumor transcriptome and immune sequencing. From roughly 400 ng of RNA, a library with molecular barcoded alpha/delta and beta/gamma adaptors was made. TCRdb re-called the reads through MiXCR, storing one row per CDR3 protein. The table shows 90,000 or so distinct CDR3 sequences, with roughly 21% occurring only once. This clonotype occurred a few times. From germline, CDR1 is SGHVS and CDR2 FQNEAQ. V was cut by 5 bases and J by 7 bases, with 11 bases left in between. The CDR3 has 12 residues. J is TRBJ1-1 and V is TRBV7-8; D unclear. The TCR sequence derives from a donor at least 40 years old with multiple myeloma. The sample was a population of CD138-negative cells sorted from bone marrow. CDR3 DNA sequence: TGTGCCAGCAGCCCCGAGGGTTATGAAGCTTTCTTT. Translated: CASSPEGYEAFF.